This entry lists 20 T cell receptor beta chains sequenced from one sample in a study of cytomegalovirus exposure and HLA in healthy donors. In the PCR, 60 Vbeta and 13 Jbeta primers were used. Produced via immunoSEQ multiplex PCR; TCRdb's table is partial and in-frame only. The repertoire table contains 130,000 to 150,000 clones. The sequenced material came from PBMCs. The receptors stem from a woman in her 50s in good health and CMV-seronegative.

The chain uses TRBV6-1 and TRBJ2-1; 7 nucleotides line up with TRBD2. CDR1 and CDR2 from the germline V gene are MNHNS and SASEGT. Germline trimming cut 1 base from V and 2 bases from J; bases unmatched to any gene: 8. The CDR3 totals 17 residues. CDR3 loop: CASSEEDEAGAYNEQFF. CDR3 sequence (DNA): TGTGCCAGCAGTGAAGAAGATGAGGCGGGGGCCTACAATGAGCAGTTCTTC.

The chain combines TRBV4-1 with TRBJ2-3, with 11 bases lining up with TRBD2. Germline loops: CDR1 MGHRA, CDR2 YSYEKL. V trimming: 0 bases; J trimming: 5 bases; junction bases outside the gene matches: 4. CDR3 length equals 16 residues. The CDR3 sequence is CASSQEVSGGVDTQYF. The CDR3 DNA is TGCGCCAGCAGCCAAGAAGTTAGCGGGGGGGTAGATACGCAGTATTTT.

V usage is TRBV5-6 and J usage is TRBJ1-2; no firm D call. CDR1 is SGHDT and CDR2 is YYEEEE in the germline V gene. There are 12 residues in the CDR3. Between the trimmed V and J ends, which lost 4 bases and 0 bases, there was a span of 4 bases. CDR3 coding DNA: TGTGCCAGCAGCCCTTCTAACTATGGCTACACCTTC. Amino acids: CASSPSNYGYTF.

The V call is TRBV5-1, the J call TRBJ2-1, with D possibly being TRBD2 (6 bases). In germline, CDR1 is SGHRS, CDR2 YFSETQ. Trimming removed 0 bases from V and 9 bases from J, with 10 bases in between. The CDR3 extends over 13 amino acids. For the CDR3, the DNA is TGCGCCAGCAGCTTGGGACTAGAGGGTGAGCAGTTCTTC. This translates into CASSLGLEGEQFF.

The chain employs TRBV19 and TRBJ1-1; D is possibly TRBD1 (5 bases). The V gene's germline CDR1 is LNHDA and CDR2 SQIVND (reference sequence). This CDR3 is built from 15 residues. V lost 7 bases and J 2 bases, leaving 17 bases between the germline ends. The chain's CDR3 is CASKANWGTNTEAFF. CDR3 coding DNA: TGTGCCAGTAAGGCCAATTGGGGGACTAACACTGAAGCTTTCTTT.

The chain carries TRBV11-1 and TRBJ2-7; possible D gene TRBD2, 7 bases. From germline, CDR1 is SGHAT and CDR2 FQDESV (reference sequence). Trimming removed 8 bases at V and 5 bases at J, with 22 bases between. CDR3 length: 15 amino acids. The CDR3 sequence: CASRSGGAIRDEQYF. CDR3 bases: TGTGCCAGCCGATCGGGGGGCGCGATCCGGGACGAGCAGTACTTC.

The chain recombines TRBV4-1 with TRBJ2-7; weak D call: TRBD1 (6 bases). The CDR3 contains 16 residues. V was pared by 0 bases and J by 0 bases, with 12 bases between. Per the germline V gene, CDR1 is MGHRA and CDR2 is YSYEKL. The CDR3 region has the DNA TGCGCCAGCAGCCAAGATTGGACAGAGAGCTCCTACGAGCAGTACTTC. Translating gives CASSQDWTESSYEQYF.

The chain carries TRBV4-1 and TRBJ1-5; the match to TRBD1 covers 7 bases. Per germline, CDR1 MGHRA and CDR2 YSYEKL. The CDR3 runs 16 residues. J was trimmed by 3 bases and V by 3 bases; bases with no gene match: 8. CDR3 protein: CASSHLGTANNQPQHF. CDR3 DNA: TGCGCCAGCAGCCACCTCGGGACAGCGAACAATCAGCCCCAGCATTTT.

The genes are TRBV28 and TRBJ2-3; D call uncertain. V was pared by 7 bases and J by 2 bases, with 31 bases between. This CDR3 has 20 residues. Looked up from germline, CDR1 is MDHEN and CDR2 is SYDVKM. This chain's CDR3 is CASTSLGPALVRENTDTQYF. In nucleotides, the CDR3 is TGTGCCAGCACCTCCCTGGGCCCGGCGTTGGTACGAGAGAACACAGATACGCAGTATTTT.

The V gene is TRBV4-3, the J gene TRBJ1-5; D remains unclear. CDR1 LGHNA and CDR2 YSLEER come from the germline V gene. The CDR3 is 15 amino acids. V was cut by 0 bases and J by 0 bases, with 6 bases left in between. The CDR3 loop is CASSQDRSSNQPQHF. The CDR3 bases are TGCGCCAGCAGCCAAGACCGGAGTAGCAATCAGCCCCAGCATTTT.

Here the CDR3 DNA reads TGCGCCAGCAGCCCCAGGACTAGCGGGGGAAAGACCCAGTACTTC. Its translation: CASSPRTSGGKTQYF. The rearrangement links TRBV5-1 to TRBJ2-5, with 13 bases fitting TRBD2. Germline V gene lookup returns CDR1 SGHRS and CDR2 YFSETQ. The CDR3 length is 15 residues. V lost 4 bases to trimming and J lost 6 bases; unmatched junction nucleotides: 6.

The genes are TRBV6-1 and TRBJ1-1; 9 bases align to TRBD1. The V gene's germline CDR1 is MNHNS and CDR2 SASEGT. This CDR3 spans 17 amino acids. Trimming removed 2 bases from V and 1 base from J; junction bases left unmatched: 8. CDR3 DNA: TGTGCCAGCAGTGAAAGATCGAGGACAGGGGCGAACACTGAAGCTTTCTTT. This sequence encodes CASSERSRTGANTEAFF.

V usage is TRBV28 and J usage is TRBJ2-4, with 10 bases aligning to TRBD2. Germline assignment: CDR1 MDHEN and CDR2 SYDVKM. The CDR3 loop spans 15 amino acids. Trimming removed 6 bases from V and 7 bases from J; junction bases left unmatched: 9. CDR3 in amino acids: CASRPSGRARNIQYF. The CDR3 DNA is TGTGCCAGCAGACCCAGCGGGAGGGCCAGGAACATTCAGTACTTC.

The genes are TRBV7-6 and TRBJ2-7; 9 bases match TRBD2. Germline CDR1 and CDR2: SGHVS and FNYEAQ. The CDR3 totals 14 residues. V was pared by 5 bases and J by 3 bases, with 5 bases of the junction left unmatched. CDR3 sequence: CASSMLAGSYEQYF. Written as DNA, the CDR3 is TGTGCCAGCAGCATGCTAGCGGGAAGCTACGAGCAGTACTTC. Looking up the rest from reference TRBV7-6 and TRBJ2-7 gives the full variable domain: GAGVSQSPRYKVTKRGQDVALRCDPISGHVSLYWYRQALGQGPEFLTYFNYEAQQDKSGLPNDRFSAERPEGSISTLTIQRTEQRDSAMYRCASSMLAGSYEQYFGPGTRLTVT.

The V gene is TRBV7-6, the J gene TRBJ2-7, with TRBD2 matching 12 bases. The CDR3 contains 15 residues. Germline V gives CDR1 SGHVS, CDR2 FNYEAQ. V shed 4 bases, J shed 2 bases, and the junction held 3 bases outside the gene matches. In DNA form, the CDR3 reads TGTGCCAGCAGCTGGACTAGCGGGGCAACCTACGAGCAGTACTTC. Encoded protein: CASSWTSGATYEQYF.

V gene TRBV5-1 combines with J gene TRBJ1-5; D not certain. The V end lost 4 bases, the J end lost 0 bases, and 11 bases lay between the germline ends. The germline V gene encodes CDR1 SGHRS and CDR2 YFSETQ. This CDR3 has 15 amino acids. The CDR3 region is CASSPDGVSNQPQHF. CDR3 DNA: TGCGCCAGCAGCCCTGACGGGGTTAGCAATCAGCCCCAGCATTTT.

This chain joins TRBV7-2 and TRBJ1-1; D is undetermined. The germline V gene encodes CDR1 SGHTA and CDR2 FQGNSA. V lost 3 bases and J lost 7, with 15 bases in between. This CDR3 has 14 residues. In DNA, the CDR3 is TGTGCCAGCAGCTTCGTTCGTGGTACAGTTGAAGCTTTCTTT. It encodes CASSFVRGTVEAFF.

The V call is TRBV6-5, the J call TRBJ2-7; tentative D call: TRBD1 (5 bases). CDR1 and CDR2 (germline): MNHEY, SVGAGI. The CDR3 length is 13 residues. V dropped 7 bases and J dropped 3 bases, with 13 bases sitting between them. This chain's CDR3 is CASTTGRYYEQYF. The CDR3 region has the DNA TGTGCCAGCACCACAGGCCGGTACTACGAGCAGTACTTC.

With regard to this clone: In the same sample, other DNA sequences code for this CDR3. The genes are TRBV11-3 and TRBJ2-1; maybe TRBD1 (6 bases). Trimming removed 5 bases from V and 5 bases from J, with 10 bases in between. This CDR3 is built from 13 residues. CDR1 and CDR2 (germline): SGHNT, YENEEA. DNA for the CDR3: TGTGCCAGCAGCCTCGGACAGAACAATGAGCAGTTCTTC. Protein: CASSLGQNNEQFF. Filled out from reference TRBV11-3 and TRBJ2-1, the complete variable domain reads EAGVVQSPRYKIIEKKQPVAFWCNPISGHNTLYWYLQNLGQGPELLIRYENEEAVDDSQLPKDRFSAERLKGVDSTLKIQPAELGDSAVYLCASSLGQNNEQFFGPGTRLTVL.

The chain joins TRBV7-3 to TRBJ2-1; tentative D call: TRBD1 (5 bases). Germline V lookup: CDR1 SGHTA, CDR2 FQGTGA. V shed 3 bases and J shed 1 base, with 31 bases lying between them. There are 22 residues in the CDR3. The chain's CDR3 is CASSFPAGTTDKFSNSYNEQFF. CDR3 DNA sequence: TGTGCCAGCAGCTTCCCCGCTGGAACGACAGATAAATTCTCAAATTCCTACAATGAGCAGTTCTTC.